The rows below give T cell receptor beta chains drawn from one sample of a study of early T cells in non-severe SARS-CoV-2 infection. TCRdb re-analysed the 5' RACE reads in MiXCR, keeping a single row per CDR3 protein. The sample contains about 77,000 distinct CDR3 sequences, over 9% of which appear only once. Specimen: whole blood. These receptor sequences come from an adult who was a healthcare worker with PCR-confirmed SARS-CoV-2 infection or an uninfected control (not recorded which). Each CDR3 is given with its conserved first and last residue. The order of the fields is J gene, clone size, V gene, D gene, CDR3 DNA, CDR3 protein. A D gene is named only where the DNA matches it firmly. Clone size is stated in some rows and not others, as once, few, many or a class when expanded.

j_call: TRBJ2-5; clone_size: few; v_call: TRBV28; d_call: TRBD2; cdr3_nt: TGTGCCAGCAGTTTACTAGCGGGAGATGAGACCCAGTACTTC; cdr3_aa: CASSLLAGDETQYF
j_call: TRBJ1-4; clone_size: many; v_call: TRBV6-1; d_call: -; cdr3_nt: TGTGCCAGCAGTGAAGGAGGTCGGGTGGAAAAACTGTTTTTT; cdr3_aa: CASSEGGRVEKLFF
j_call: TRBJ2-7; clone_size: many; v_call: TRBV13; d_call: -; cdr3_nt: TGTGCCAGCAGCTCGAATTACGAGCAGTACTTC; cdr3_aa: CASSSNYEQYF
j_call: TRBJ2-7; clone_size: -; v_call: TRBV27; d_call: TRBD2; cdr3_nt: TGTGCCAGCAGCCCAACCCAGCGGGGCCTGAGCGAGCAGTACTTC; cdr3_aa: CASSPTQRGLSEQYF
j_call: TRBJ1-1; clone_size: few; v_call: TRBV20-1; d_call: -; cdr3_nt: TGCAGTGCCGCGGACAGTCTGAACACTGAAGCTTTCTTT; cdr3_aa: CSAADSLNTEAFF
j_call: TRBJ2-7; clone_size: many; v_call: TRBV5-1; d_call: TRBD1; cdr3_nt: TGCGCCAGCAGTTCTGGACAGGACGAACAGTCTACGAAGCAGTACTTC; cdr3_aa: CASSSGQDEQSTKQYF
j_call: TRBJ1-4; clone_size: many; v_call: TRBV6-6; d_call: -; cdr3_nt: TGTGCCAGCAGTTACGACGGAGATGGTGAAAAACTGTTTTTT; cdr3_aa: CASSYDGDGEKLFF
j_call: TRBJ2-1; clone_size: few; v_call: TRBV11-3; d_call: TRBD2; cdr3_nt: TGTGCCAGCAGCACCCGACTAGCGGGAGGGTACAATGAGCAGTTCTTC; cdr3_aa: CASSTRLAGGYNEQFF
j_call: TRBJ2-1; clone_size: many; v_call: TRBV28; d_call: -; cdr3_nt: TGTGCCAGCAGTTTAGAGTTTCTAGGCTCCTACAATGAGCAGTTCTTC; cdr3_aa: CASSLEFLGSYNEQFF
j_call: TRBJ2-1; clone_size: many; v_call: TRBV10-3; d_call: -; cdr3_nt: TGTGCCACCGCCGGGACCCAAATTTTCGGTCGTCCCAATGAGCAGTTCTTC; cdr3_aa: CATAGTQIFGRPNEQFF
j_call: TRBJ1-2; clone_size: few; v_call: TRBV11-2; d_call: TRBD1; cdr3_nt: TGTGCCAGCAGCCCTAATCCGGACAGGGGGGATGGCTACACCTTC; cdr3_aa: CASSPNPDRGDGYTF
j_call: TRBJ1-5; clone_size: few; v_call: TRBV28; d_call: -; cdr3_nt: TGTGCCAGCAGTGGATTTAGCAATCAGCCCCAGCATTTT; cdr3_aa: CASSGFSNQPQHF
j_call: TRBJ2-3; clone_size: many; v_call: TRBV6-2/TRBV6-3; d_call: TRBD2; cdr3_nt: TGTGCCAGCAGTGGTCGACTAGCGGGAGATACGCAGTATTTT; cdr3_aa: CASSGRLAGDTQYF
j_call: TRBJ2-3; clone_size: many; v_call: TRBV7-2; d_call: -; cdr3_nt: TGTGCCAGCAGCTTGGGCGGGATAAGCACAGATACGCAGTATTTT; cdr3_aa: CASSLGGISTDTQYF
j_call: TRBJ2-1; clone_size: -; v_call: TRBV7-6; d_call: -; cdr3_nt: TGTGCCAGCAGCCCCCCAGGCGTTTCCTACAATGAGCAGTTCTTC; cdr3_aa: CASSPPGVSYNEQFF
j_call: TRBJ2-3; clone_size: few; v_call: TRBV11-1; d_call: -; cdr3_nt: TGTGCCAGCAGTACCTCGAATGCAGATACGCAGTATTTT; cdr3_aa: CASSTSNADTQYF
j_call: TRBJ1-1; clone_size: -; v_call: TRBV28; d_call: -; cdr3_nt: TGTGCCAGCAGGCAGGGAGGTACTGAAGCTTTCTTT; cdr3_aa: CASRQGGTEAFF
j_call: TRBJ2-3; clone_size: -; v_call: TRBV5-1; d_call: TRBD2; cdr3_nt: TGCGCCAGCAGCATCCGGACTAGCGGGAGGATCAAGGCGGGCACAGATACGCAGTATTTT; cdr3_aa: CASSIRTSGRIKAGTDTQYF
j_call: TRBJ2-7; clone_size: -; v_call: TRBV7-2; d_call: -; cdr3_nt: TGTGCCAGCAGCTGGAAAGCTAGCAGCCACGAGCAGTACTTC; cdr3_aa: CASSWKASSHEQYF
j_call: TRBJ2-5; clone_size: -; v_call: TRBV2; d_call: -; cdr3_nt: TGTGCCAGCAGTGATTGGACGCAAAAAGAGACCCAGTACTTC; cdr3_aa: CASSDWTQKETQYF
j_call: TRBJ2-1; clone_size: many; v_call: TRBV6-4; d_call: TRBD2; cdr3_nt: TGTGCCAGCAGTGTCGTAGCGGGGAGCTACAATGAGCAGTTCTTC; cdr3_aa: CASSVVAGSYNEQFF
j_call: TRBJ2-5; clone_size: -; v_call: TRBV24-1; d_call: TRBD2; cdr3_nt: TGTGCCACCAGTGCGTCTAGCGGCAGACAAGAGACCCAGTACTTC; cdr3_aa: CATSASSGRQETQYF
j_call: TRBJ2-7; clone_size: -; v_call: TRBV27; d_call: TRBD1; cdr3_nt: TGTGCCAGCAAAGCCACAGGGGCGATCCACGAGCAGTACTTC; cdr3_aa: CASKATGAIHEQYF
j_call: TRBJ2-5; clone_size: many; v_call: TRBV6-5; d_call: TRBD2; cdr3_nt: TGTGCCAGCAGTTACAGCGGGGCACAAGAGACCCAGTACTTC; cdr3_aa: CASSYSGAQETQYF
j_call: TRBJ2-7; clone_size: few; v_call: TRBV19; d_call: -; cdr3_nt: TGTGCCAGTAGTAAGGACACGCCTAGCTACTACGAGCAGTACTTC; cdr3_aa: CASSKDTPSYYEQYF
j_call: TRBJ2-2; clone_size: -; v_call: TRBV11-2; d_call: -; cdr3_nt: TGTGCCAGCAGCTTTGGTTTCACCGGGGAGCTGTTTTTT; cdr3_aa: CASSFGFTGELFF
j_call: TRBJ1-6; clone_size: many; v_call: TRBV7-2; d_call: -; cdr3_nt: TGTGCCAGCACGCGGGCGGGGTCTAATTCACCCCTCCACTTT; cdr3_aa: CASTRAGSNSPLHF